One sample yielded the 15 T cell receptor beta chains listed below, sequenced in a study of blood T cell repertoires in COVID-19. TCRdb's copy holds only in-frame clones and misses some; the assay was immunoSEQ multiplex PCR. The data show 100,000 to 120,000 clones, 72% seen once. Sequenced material: peripheral blood. The origin of the receptors is a woman aged 55-70 years with acute or convalescent COVID-19.

This clone appeared a few times. The chain uses TRBV18 and TRBJ1-6; perhaps TRBD1 as D (5 bases). The CDR3 is made up of 17 amino acids. CDR1 is KGHSH, CDR2 LQKENI, per germline. Trimming removed 2 bases from V and 7 bases from J, with 18 bases in between. As DNA, the CDR3 is TGTGCCAGCTCACCAACTTCAGGCCAGGGTGCAAATTCACCCCTCCACTTT. Translation: CASSPTSGQGANSPLHF. Looking up the rest from reference TRBV18 and TRBJ1-6 gives the full variable domain: NAGVMQNPRHLVRRRGQEARLRCSPMKGHSHVYWYRQLPEEGLKFMVYLQKENIIDESGMPKERFSAEFPKEGPSILRIQQVVRGDSAAYFCASSPTSGQGANSPLHFGNGTRLTVT.

In this sample, this clone turned up many times. V is TRBV4-2 and J is TRBJ2-3; possible D gene TRBD2, 6 bases. Germline lookup yields CDR1 LGHNA and CDR2 YNFKEQ. The CDR3 covers 13 residues. Deletions cut 0 bases from V and 7 bases from J, with 8 bases between. In DNA form, the CDR3 reads TGTGCCAGCAGCCAAGATGCGGGGCATACGCAGTATTTT. Translating it yields CASSQDAGHTQYF.

This rearrangement joins TRBV5-1 to TRBJ2-2; D might be TRBD1 (6 bases). Germline loops: CDR1 SGHRS, CDR2 YFSETQ. The length of the CDR3 is 16 residues. The V and J ends lost 2 bases and 1 base respectively, with 12 bases between them. For the CDR3, the DNA is TGCGCCAGCAGCTTTGAAGGGGGTAGGAACACCGGGGAGCTGTTTTTT. This codes for CASSFEGGRNTGELFF.

DNA of the CDR3: TGTGCCAGCAGCTTAGCGCTTGAGTCGCCCCAGCATTTT. Its translation is CASSLALESPQHF. The rearrangement links TRBV7-6 to TRBJ1-5, with unresolved D. Trimming shortened V by 0 bases and J by 9 bases, and 9 bases separated the two germline ends. CDR1 SGHVS and CDR2 FNYEAQ come from the germline V gene. This CDR3 has 13 residues.

CDR3 sequence reads: CASSADRGEAFF. The CDR3 region has the DNA TGTGCCAGCAGCGCGGACAGGGGGGAAGCTTTCTTT. The chain combines TRBV9 with TRBJ1-1, with TRBD1 matching over 10 bases. V shed 3 bases and J 8 bases; nucleotides not matched to a gene: 1. Looked up from germline, CDR1 is SGDLS and CDR2 is YYNGEE. The CDR3 sequence is 12 residues long.

J is TRBJ1-1 and V is TRBV27; the D gene is possibly TRBD1 (6 bases). CDR3 length: 16 residues. V was trimmed by 0 bases and J by 3 bases, leaving 14 bases between them. CDR1 MNHEY and CDR2 SMNVEV come from the germline V gene (reference sequence). The CDR3 DNA follows: TGTGCCAGCAGTTTATCTTTACAGGGAAGGTACACTGAAGCTTTCTTT. Translated: CASSLSLQGRYTEAFF.

V gene TRBV7-2 combines with J gene TRBJ2-2, with D possibly TRBD1 on 5 matching bases. Trimming took off 11 bases at V and 7 bases at J, with 11 bases between the two ends. There are 11 residues in the CDR3. Per the germline V gene, CDR1 is SGHTA and CDR2 is FQGNSA. CDR3 amino acids: CAGRGYGELFF. The DNA of the CDR3 is TGTGCCGGAAGGGGCTACGGGGAGCTGTTTTTT.

This clone has just one count. The chain carries TRBV3-1 (or the pseudogene TRBV3-2) and TRBJ2-3; 7 bases are a match to TRBD1. Trimming at V came to 1 base and at J to 10 bases, leaving 5 bases not matched to a gene. Germline-derived CDR1 and CDR2 are LGHDT and YNNKEL (reference sequence). The CDR3 totals 13 residues. CDR3 DNA: TGTGCCAGCAGCCAAGGGGACAGAATATCGCAGTATTTT. Protein sequence: CASSQGDRISQYF.

The rearrangement links TRBV6-5 to TRBJ1-3; D not certain. The CDR3 has 15 residues. Germline loops: CDR1 MNHEY, CDR2 SVGAGI. V lost 2 bases and J lost 0, with 8 bases in between. The CDR3: CASSYGRTSGNTIYF. CDR3 in DNA: TGTGCCAGCAGTTACGGCAGAACCTCTGGAAACACCATATATTTT.

The rearrangement joins TRBV28 to TRBJ2-3, with D possibly matching TRBD2 (5 bases). Germline V gives CDR1 MDHEN, CDR2 SYDVKM. Trimming pared 5 bases from V and 0 bases from J, leaving 9 bases between. This CDR3 is built from 14 residues. CDR3 sequence (DNA): TGTGCCAGCAGTCTCAGGACTAGCACAGATACGCAGTATTTT. Amino acid sequence: CASSLRTSTDTQYF.

The J gene is TRBJ1-1, the V gene TRBV5-1; D is possibly TRBD1 (5 bases). The CDR3 totals 15 residues. Germline V gene data show CDR1 as SGHRS and CDR2 as YFSETQ. V was trimmed by 4 bases and J by 4 bases, leaving 17 bases between them. CDR3 loop: CASSPGGGIGTEAFF. CDR3 in DNA: TGCGCCAGCAGCCCCGGTGGGGGGATCGGCACTGAAGCTTTCTTT.

This chain joins TRBV19 and TRBJ2-7, with 7 bases matching TRBD1. This CDR3 is built from 16 residues. The J segment lost 1 base and the V segment lost 7 bases, leaving 13 bases of the junction unmatched. From germline, CDR1 is LNHDA and CDR2 SQIVND (reference sequence). The DNA of the CDR3 is TGTGCCAGTACCCCTTCCGGGACAGTAACTTCCTACGAGCAGTACTTC. Amino acid sequence: CASTPSGTVTSYEQYF.

In its sample, this clone was seen a few times. This chain links TRBV29-1 with TRBJ1-2; D is undetermined. Germline V lookup: CDR1 SQVTM, CDR2 ANQGSEA. The germline V and J ends were trimmed by 5 bases and 4 bases, with 14 bases remaining between them. The CDR3 spans 13 residues. CDR3 DNA sequence: TGCAGCGTTCCCGGCACAGTGACCTATGGCTACACCTTC. This sequence encodes CSVPGTVTYGYTF.

J is TRBJ1-5 and V is TRBV7-9; possibly TRBD1 for D (6 bases). Trimming left V 5 bases short and J 12 bases short, with 23 bases between. Germline CDR1 reads SEHNR; CDR2 reads FQNEAQ (reference sequence). This CDR3 contains 15 residues. CDR3 protein: CASSPGGGRPPRQHF. In nucleotides, the CDR3 is TGTGCCAGCAGCCCTGGGGGGGGCAGGCCCCCCCGCCAGCATTTT.

The table lists this clone with a few counts. This chain connects TRBV3-1 (or the pseudogene TRBV3-2) to TRBJ1-2, with D possibly being TRBD1 (5 bases). The germline V and J ends were trimmed by 1 base and 2 bases, with 11 bases remaining between them. Germline CDR1 is LGHDT and CDR2 is YNNKEL (reference sequence). The CDR3 consists of 15 residues. The CDR3 region has the DNA TGTGCCAGCAGCCAAGTGGGACTCACCAACTATGGCTACACCTTC. Translating gives CASSQVGLTNYGYTF.